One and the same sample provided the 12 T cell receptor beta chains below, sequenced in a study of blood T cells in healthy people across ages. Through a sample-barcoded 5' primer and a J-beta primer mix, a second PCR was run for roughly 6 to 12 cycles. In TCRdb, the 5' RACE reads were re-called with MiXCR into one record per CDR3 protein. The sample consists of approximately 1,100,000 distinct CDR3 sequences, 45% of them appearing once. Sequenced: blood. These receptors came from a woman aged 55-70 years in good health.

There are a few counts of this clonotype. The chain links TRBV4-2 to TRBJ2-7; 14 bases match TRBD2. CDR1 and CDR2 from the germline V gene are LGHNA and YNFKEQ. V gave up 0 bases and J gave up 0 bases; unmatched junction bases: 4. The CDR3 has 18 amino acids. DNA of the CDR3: TGTGCCAGCAGCCAAGATTGGACTAGCGGGAGGAGCTCCTACGAGCAGTACTTC. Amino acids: CASSQDWTSGRSSYEQYF.

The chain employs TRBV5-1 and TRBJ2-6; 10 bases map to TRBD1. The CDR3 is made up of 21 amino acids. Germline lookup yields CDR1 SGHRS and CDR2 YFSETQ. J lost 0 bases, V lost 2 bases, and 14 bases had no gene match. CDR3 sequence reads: CASSFLPPSGQGLSGANVLTF. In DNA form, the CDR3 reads TGCGCCAGCAGCTTCCTTCCCCCGTCGGGACAGGGGCTCTCTGGGGCCAACGTCCTGACTTTC.

CDR3 coding DNA: TGTGCCAGCACCCCCCTGTGGGGGGATGAGCAGTTCTTC. Translating it yields CASTPLWGDEQFF. The rearrangement links TRBV2 to TRBJ2-1; D may be TRBD2 (6 bases). The length of the CDR3 is 13 residues. CDR1 SNHLY and CDR2 FYNNEI come from the germline V gene. Trimming removed 7 bases from V and 8 bases from J, with 15 bases in between.

The CDR3 spells CASSPRTAYNEQFF. Here the CDR3 DNA reads TGTGCCAGCAGCCCTAGGACGGCATACAATGAGCAGTTCTTC. The V call is TRBV9, the J call TRBJ2-1; D ambiguous. Germline assignment: CDR1 SGDLS and CDR2 YYNGEE. V shed 4 bases and J shed 4 bases, with 12 bases lying between them. There are 14 residues in the CDR3. Looking up the rest from reference TRBV9 and TRBJ2-1 gives the full variable domain: DSGVTQTPKHLITATGQRVTLRCSPRSGDLSVYWYQQSLDQGLQFLIQYYNGEERAKGNILERFSAQQFPDLHSELNLSSLELGDSALYFCASSPRTAYNEQFFGPGTRLTVL.

In DNA form, the CDR3 reads TGTGCCAGCAGTTTAGCGGGACAGGGTAGTCAGCCCCAGCATTTT. Its translation: CASSLAGQGSQPQHF. The gene calls are TRBV12-3 or TRBV12-4 and TRBJ1-5, with 9 bases aligning to TRBD1. V was clipped by 0 bases and J by 6 bases; unmatched bases: 3. The CDR3 is 15 residues long.

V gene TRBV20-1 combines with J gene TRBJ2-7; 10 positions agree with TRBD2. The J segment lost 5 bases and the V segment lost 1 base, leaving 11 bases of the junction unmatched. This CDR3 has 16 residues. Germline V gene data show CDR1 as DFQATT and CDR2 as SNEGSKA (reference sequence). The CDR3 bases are TGCAGTGCTAGAGTCCTAGCGGGAGCGACTTGGAACGAGCAGTACTTC. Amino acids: CSARVLAGATWNEQYF.

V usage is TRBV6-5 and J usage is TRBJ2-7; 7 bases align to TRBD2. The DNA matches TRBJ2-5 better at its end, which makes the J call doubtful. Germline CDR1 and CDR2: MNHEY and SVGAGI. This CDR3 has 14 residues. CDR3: CASCRGLLGETQYF. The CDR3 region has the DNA TGTGCCAGCTGCCGGGGACTACTCGGGGAGACCCAGTACTTC.

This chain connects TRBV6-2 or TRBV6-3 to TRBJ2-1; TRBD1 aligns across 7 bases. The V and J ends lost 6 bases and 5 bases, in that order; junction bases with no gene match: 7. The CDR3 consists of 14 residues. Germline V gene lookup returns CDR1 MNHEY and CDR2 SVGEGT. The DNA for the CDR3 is TGTGCCAGCAGCCGACAGGGATCCCACAATGAGCAGTTCTTC. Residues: CASSRQGSHNEQFF.

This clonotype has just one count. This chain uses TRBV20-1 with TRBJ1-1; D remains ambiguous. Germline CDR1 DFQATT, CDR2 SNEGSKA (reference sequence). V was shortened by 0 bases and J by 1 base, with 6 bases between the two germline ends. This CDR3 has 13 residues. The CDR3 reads CSARDGWNTEAFF. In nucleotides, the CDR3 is TGCAGTGCTAGAGATGGGTGGAACACTGAAGCTTTCTTT.

Here the CDR3 reads CASSPRTSGNTYEQYF. CDR3 nucleotide sequence: TGCGCCAGCAGCCCTAGGACTAGCGGAAATACCTACGAGCAGTACTTC. V and J are TRBV5-1 and TRBJ2-7; 10 nucleotides line up with TRBD2. Germline CDR1 and CDR2: SGHRS and YFSETQ. The V segment lost 4 bases and the J segment 2 bases; nucleotides outside the gene matches: 9. CDR3 size: 16 residues.

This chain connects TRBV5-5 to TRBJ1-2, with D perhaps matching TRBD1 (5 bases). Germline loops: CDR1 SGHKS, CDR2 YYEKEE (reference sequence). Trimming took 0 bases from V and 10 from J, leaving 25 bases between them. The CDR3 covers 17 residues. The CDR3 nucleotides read TGTGCCAGCAGCTTGGAAGGAGTCGGTGCAGGGCCGGAGACCTACACCTTC. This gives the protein CASSLEGVGAGPETYTF.

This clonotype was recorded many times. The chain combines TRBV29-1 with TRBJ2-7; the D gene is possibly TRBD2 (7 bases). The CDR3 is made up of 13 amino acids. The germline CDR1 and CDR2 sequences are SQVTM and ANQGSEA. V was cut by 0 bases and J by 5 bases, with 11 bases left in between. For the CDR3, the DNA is TGCAGCGTTGAAGATAAGGGGGGGAACGAGCAGTACTTC. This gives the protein CSVEDKGGNEQYF.